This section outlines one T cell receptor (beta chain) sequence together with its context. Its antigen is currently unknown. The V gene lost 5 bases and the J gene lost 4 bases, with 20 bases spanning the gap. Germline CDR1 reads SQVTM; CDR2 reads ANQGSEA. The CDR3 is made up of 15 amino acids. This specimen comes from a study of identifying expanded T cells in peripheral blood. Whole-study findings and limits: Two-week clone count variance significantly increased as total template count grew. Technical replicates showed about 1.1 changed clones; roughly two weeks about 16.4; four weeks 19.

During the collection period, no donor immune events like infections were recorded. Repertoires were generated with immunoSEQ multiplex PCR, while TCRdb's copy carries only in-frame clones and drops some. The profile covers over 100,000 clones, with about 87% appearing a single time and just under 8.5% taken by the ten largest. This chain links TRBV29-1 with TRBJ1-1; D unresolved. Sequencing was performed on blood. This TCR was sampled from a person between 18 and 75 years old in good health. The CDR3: CSVPARGELGTEAFF. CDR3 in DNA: TGCAGCGTTCCAGCCCGCGGAGAGTTGGGCACTGAAGCTTTCTTT.